This TCR beta chain was sequenced during a study of cytomegalovirus exposure and HLA in healthy donors. For this clone: Its antigen is as yet unknown.

Primers: 60 Vbeta forward and 13 Jbeta reverse. As handled by the study authors: Some 10 million of 80 million or so unique TCR beta chains were shared, per a later count. Produced via immunoSEQ multiplex PCR; TCRdb's table is partial and in-frame only. For V, J and clone size, that table is used; D and trimming come from the DNA. The sample carries fewer than 120,000 clones, 86% recorded once. The germline gives CDR1 SGHDT, CDR2 YYEEEE. The CDR3 is 16 residues long. J gave up 3 bases and V 3 bases, and 5 bases lay outside the gene matches. Overall study results and limits: Immune exposure was documented only through CMV serostatus. A few CMV-associated chains proved CMV antigen-specific in vitro.

The J gene is TRBJ2-1, the V gene TRBV5-6; 11 bases align to TRBD1. The sample taken for sequencing was PBMCs. The sequence derives from a man aged 40-49 years in good health and CMV-seronegative. CDR3 bases: TGTGCCAGCAGCTCTGGACAGGGGGCTTACTACAATGAGCAGTTCTTC. Amino acids: CASSSGQGAYYNEQFF.